This T cell receptor (beta chain) was documented in a study of T cells in localized non-small cell lung cancer. Study-wide points: Blood T cell density predicted longer survival; adjacent-lung clonality, shorter. Appearances in adjacent lung were noted for a median approximately 52 of the top 100 tumor clones. The study found T cell clonality highest in uninvolved adjacent lung, above tumor. Sequencing involved a lone tumor region, leaving heterogeneity possible.

Produced via immunoSEQ multiplex PCR; TCRdb's table is partial and in-frame only. This sample has 20,000 to 30,000 clones, with roughly 80% found just once. As for this clone: Its antigen is currently unknown.

The CDR3 runs to 15 residues. Germline-derived CDR1 and CDR2 are SGHTS and YDEGEE. The trim removed 0 bases at V and 5 bases at J, leaving 5 bases unmatched. This sequence originates from a man aged 35-75 years with stage III squamous cell lung carcinoma. The sequenced sample was peripheral blood, obtained before any cancer treatment. The rearrangement joins TRBV5-8 to TRBJ2-1, with 7 positions matching TRBD2. DNA of the CDR3: TGTGCCAGCAGCTTGGCCGGGCTAGCGGACAATGAGCAGTTCTTC. Protein sequence: CASSLAGLADNEQFF.